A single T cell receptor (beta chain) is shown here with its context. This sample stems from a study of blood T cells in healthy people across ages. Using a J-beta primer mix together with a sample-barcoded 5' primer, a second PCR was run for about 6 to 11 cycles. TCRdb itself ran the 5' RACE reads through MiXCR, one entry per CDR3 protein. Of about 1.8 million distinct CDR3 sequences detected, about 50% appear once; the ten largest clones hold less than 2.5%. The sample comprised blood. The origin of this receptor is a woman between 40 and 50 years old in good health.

CDR3 amino acids: CAISGGTGGPTEAFF. Here the CDR3 DNA reads TGTGCCATCAGTGGAGGGACAGGGGGCCCCACTGAAGCTTTCTTT. The rearrangement joins TRBV10-3 to TRBJ1-1; 12 bases map to TRBD1. The germline V gene encodes CDR1 ENHRY and CDR2 SYGVKD. The J segment lost 4 bases and the V segment lost 4 bases, leaving 4 bases of the junction unmatched. CDR3 size: 15 residues.